This T cell receptor (beta chain) originates from a study of T cell repertoires in cytomegalovirus infection. Overall study: CMV infection together with matching HLA type was indicated by public TCR beta signatures.

There are a few counts of this clonotype. Its antigen remains unidentified. General study results and limits: Ex vivo responses were dominated by HLA-C-restricted CMV-specific TCR beta clonotypes. Based on cumulative public TCR beta family frequency, carriers of CMV plus the relevant HLA were identified.

V dropped 7 bases and J dropped 8 bases, with 11 bases sitting between them. The CDR3 is 11 residues long. TCRdb redid the calling of the reads with MiXCR, one entry per CDR3 protein. The sample comprises 250,000 to 300,000 distinct CDR3 sequences, roughly 15% of which are singletons, and around 9.5% rests with the top ten. The specimen sequenced was PBMCs. This sequence originates from a human donor in good health (CMV status not recorded). Some clones in this sample may be carry-over from other donors' samples. The chain combines TRBV12-3 or TRBV12-4 with TRBJ1-2; maybe TRBD1 (6 bases). In DNA form, the CDR3 reads TGTGCCAGCACCTTCAGGGGCGGCTACACCTTC. It specifies CASTFRGGYTF.